This entry concerns a single TCR beta chain. This clone's antigen is unknown. Qualities for individual bases were not recorded, and no much larger clone is one base off. The data were taken from a study of blood T cell repertoires in COVID-19 (dated by TCRdb to about 2020). A note on the overall study: Samples from collaborators originated in the United States, Italy and Spain and spanned both the acute and convalescent phases of COVID-19. The prospective study material was composed of cDNA or gDNA derived from T cells, B-cell-depleted T cells, or PBMCs. The dataset comprised deeply sampled blood TCRbeta repertoires from subjects exposed to, actively infected with, or recovered from COVID-19. The repertoires were released in a freely available public database meant as a resource for research on the immune response to SARS-CoV-2. Samples were obtained from the ongoing ImmuneRACE study (first 160 participants) and from over 1,000 subjects provided by 6 global collaborators. The sample metadata nearly always contained a de-identified subject ID, COVID-19 status, age in years and sex. Where available, HLA class I and class II types were taken from metadata supplied by the sample provider and were not determined by assay-based typing.

TCRbeta CDR3 regions were amplified from genomic DNA using the immunoSEQ Assay, a bias-controlled multiplex PCR. Turning to the authors' computational methods: Within the assay, amplification of reference gene primers was used to estimate how many nucleated cells each sample contained. To quantify the absolute abundance of each unique TCRbeta CDR3 rearrangement, sequence reads were collapsed and filtered. For each sample, productive Simpson clonality was calculated by taking the square root of Simpson's diversity index across productive rearrangements. TCRdb provides this immuneACCESS table in a form limited to in-frame rearrangements. Some clones are lacking; in checked studies, under half of them reflect an unresolved V gene, and why the rest are absent is not known. V, J and clone size are taken as reported in that table, and D and trimming were inferred from the DNA itself. The sample profile shows approximately 160,000 clones; 65% to 85% of them were found once. About 5.6% of the sample belongs to the ten largest clones.

Trimming removed 8 bases from V and 8 bases from J, leaving 22 bases between the germline ends. From a lookup of the germline V gene (reference sequence), CDR1 and CDR2 are LNHDA and SQIVND. Measured from the cysteine to the phenylalanine, the CDR3 is 15 residues long. The only DNA kept is the CDR3, 45 bases in frame from the first base. Participants in the prospective study were aged about 18 to 95 years, lived in over 20 United States geographic areas, and enrolled through a virtual design. In the prospective study, participants were assigned to cohorts based on the clinical history participants reported in a screening survey and a study questionnaire. Recovered participants in ImmuneRACE Cohort 3 were defined as having two consecutive negative NP/OP PCR tests, clearance from a healthcare professional, or resolution of symptoms. In the prospective study, mobile phlebotomists collected whole blood, serum and a nasopharyngeal or oropharyngeal swab from each participant. Prospective study participants could optionally give additional blood draws and questionnaires over a roughly two-month period. Blood samples from the prospective study were shipped frozen or at room temperature prior to DNA extraction.

Overall results and qualifications from the work: The quantity of clinical and demographic metadata differed by source and by participant and was supplied without curation.

The sample was PBMCs or T cells enriched from blood (not recorded which). This receptor chain uses TRBV19 and TRBJ2-1, and possibly TRBD1, on 5 matching bases. The sequence was obtained from a man aged 40-55 years who had recovered from COVID-19. CDR3 region: CASGRNGQGRDEQFF. The nucleotides are TGTGCCAGTGGTAGGAACGGGCAGGGTAGGGATGAGCAGTTCTTC.